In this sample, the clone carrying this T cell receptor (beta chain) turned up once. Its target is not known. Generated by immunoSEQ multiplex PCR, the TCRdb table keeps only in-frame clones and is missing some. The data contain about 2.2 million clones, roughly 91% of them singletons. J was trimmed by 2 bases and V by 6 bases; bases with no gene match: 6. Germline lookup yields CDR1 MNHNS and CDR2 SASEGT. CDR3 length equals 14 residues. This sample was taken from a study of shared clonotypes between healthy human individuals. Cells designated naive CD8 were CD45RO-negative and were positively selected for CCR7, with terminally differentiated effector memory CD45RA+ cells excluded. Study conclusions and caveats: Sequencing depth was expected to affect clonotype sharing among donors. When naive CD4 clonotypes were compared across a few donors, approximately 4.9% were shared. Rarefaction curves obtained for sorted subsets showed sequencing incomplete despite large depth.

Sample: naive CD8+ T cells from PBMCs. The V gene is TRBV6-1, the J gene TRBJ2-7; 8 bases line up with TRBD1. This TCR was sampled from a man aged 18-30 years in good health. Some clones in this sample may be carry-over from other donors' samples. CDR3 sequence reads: CASRGTGTTYEQYF. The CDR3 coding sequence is TGTGCCAGCAGAGGGACAGGCACTACCTACGAGCAGTACTTC.